These 13 T cell receptor beta chains were sequenced from one sample in a study of cytotoxic CD8 clonotypes in ibrutinib-treated CLL. Assay: immunoSEQ multiplex PCR; the TCRdb copy retains only in-frame clones and omits some. The sample has about 57,000 clones; roughly 50% are singletons. The starting material was PBMCs, obtained after 24 months of ibrutinib treatment. The origin of the receptors is a human donor with chronic lymphocytic leukemia.

The rearrangement uses TRBV9 and TRBJ2-1; 7 nucleotides agree with TRBD2. From germline, CDR1 is SGDLS and CDR2 YYNGEE. The CDR3 runs 15 residues. Trimming took 2 bases from V and 5 from J; bases not matched to a gene: 7. CDR3 sequence: CASSVRGTTHNEQFF. The CDR3 coding sequence is TGTGCCAGCAGCGTCCGTGGGACTACCCACAATGAGCAGTTCTTC.

In its sample, this clone was seen many times. The chain combines TRBV18 with TRBJ2-5; TRBD2 aligns across 8 bases. With 2 bases clipped from V and 5 bases from J, the junction kept 7 bases outside the gene matches. CDR3 size: 15 residues. Germline values: CDR1 KGHSH, CDR2 LQKENI. The CDR3 bases are TGTGCCAGCTCACCATCTCCGGGAGGGATGGAGACCCAGTACTTC. Translated: CASSPSPGGMETQYF.

The chain is built from TRBV19 and TRBJ2-2, with D uncertain. Between the trimmed V and J ends, which lost 11 bases and 2 bases, there was a span of 12 bases. The CDR3 runs 13 residues. Per the germline V gene, CDR1 is LNHDA and CDR2 is SQIVND (reference sequence). The CDR3 region is CASRLPNTGELFF. The CDR3, as DNA: TGTGCCTCGCGGCTACCAAACACCGGGGAGCTGTTTTTT. Using reference TRBV19 and TRBJ2-2 for the parts outside the CDR3, the full variable domain is DGGITQSPKYLFRKEGQNVTLSCEQNLNHDAMYWYRQDPGQGLRLIYYSQIVNDFQKGDIAEGYSVSREKKESFPLTVTSAQKNPTAFYLCASRLPNTGELFFGEGSRLTVL.

This clone occurred a few times. J is TRBJ1-2 and V is TRBV27; the D is unclear. The germline V gene encodes CDR1 MNHEY and CDR2 SMNVEV (reference sequence). V was clipped by 0 bases and J by 3 bases, with 14 bases between them. This CDR3 is 16 amino acids long. CDR3 nucleotide sequence: TGTGCCAGCAGTTTATCGCAGTGGCCTATCGACTATGGCTACACCTTC. Its translation: CASSLSQWPIDYGYTF.

The V gene is TRBV6-1, the J gene TRBJ1-5, with D unclear. The germline V gene has CDR1 MNHNS and CDR2 SASEGT. The V gene lost 4 bases and the J gene lost 9 bases, with 13 bases spanning the gap. The CDR3 sequence is 13 residues long. The CDR3 loop reads CASSVSPGLPQHF. The DNA of the CDR3 is TGTGCCAGCAGTGTGAGCCCTGGATTGCCCCAGCATTTT.

J is TRBJ2-5 and V is TRBV5-4, with TRBD2 identical over 11 bases. This CDR3 contains 17 residues. V trimming: 4 bases; J trimming: 1 base; junction bases outside the gene matches: 9. The V gene's germline CDR1 is SGHNT and CDR2 YYREEE (reference sequence). This chain's CDR3 is CASSPGTSGLIQETQYF. The CDR3 DNA is TGTGCCAGCAGCCCGGGGACTAGCGGTCTAATCCAAGAGACCCAGTACTTC.

The chain uses TRBV9 and TRBJ2-7, with D maybe TRBD2 (5 bases). The germline CDR1 and CDR2 sequences are SGDLS and YYNGEE. The V gene lost 3 bases and the J gene lost 4 bases, with 11 bases spanning the gap. The CDR3 length is 13 residues. The DNA for the CDR3 is TGTGCCAGCAGCGCCCCGGGGTCTTACGAGCAGTACTTC. Residues: CASSAPGSYEQYF.

V gene TRBV5-1 combines with J gene TRBJ1-4, with no clear D. The CDR3 covers 14 residues. V was clipped by 5 bases and J by 0 bases, with 8 bases between them. CDR1 and CDR2 from the germline V gene are SGHRS and YFSETQ. The CDR3 here is CASSEGTTNEKLFF. In DNA form, the CDR3 reads TGCGCCAGCAGTGAGGGAACAACTAATGAAAAACTGTTTTTT.

This rearrangement joins TRBV5-4 to TRBJ1-1; unclear D gene. Germline V lookup: CDR1 SGHNT, CDR2 YYREEE (reference sequence). Trimming took off 2 bases at V and 5 bases at J, with 10 bases between the two ends. The CDR3 has 13 residues. CDR3 residues: CASSLGRWTEAFF. The CDR3 DNA sequence: TGTGCCAGCAGCTTAGGCCGGTGGACTGAAGCTTTCTTT.

The sample holds one count of this clone. V and J are TRBV5-1 and TRBJ2-2, with D perhaps TRBD1 (6 bases). The CDR3 sequence is 16 residues long. Trimming removed 0 bases from V and 1 base from J, with 10 bases in between. Germline CDR1 reads SGHRS; CDR2 reads YFSETQ. The CDR3 DNA sequence: TGCGCCAGCAGCTTGGACGTGGGACAGAACACCGGGGAGCTGTTTTTT. This encodes CASSLDVGQNTGELFF.

As to this clone: This probably arose from a read error, given a far larger clone one base away. Different DNA sequences within this sample yield the same CDR3. The chain carries TRBV4-1 and TRBJ1-2, with 9 bases lining up with TRBD1. The germline V gene encodes CDR1 MGHRA and CDR2 YSYEKL. The CDR3 has 15 residues. V dropped 5 bases and J dropped 6; count of bases not matched to a gene: 10. The CDR3 region is CASSTRGQGAHGYTF. CDR3 sequence (DNA): TGCGCCAGCAGCACCCGGGGACAGGGAGCACATGGCTACACCTTC.

A few counts support this clone. V and J are TRBV2 and TRBJ2-7; D may be TRBD2 (6 bases). Germline V gene data show CDR1 as SNHLY and CDR2 as FYNNEI. V was clipped by 4 bases and J by 4 bases, with 11 bases between them. The CDR3 is 13 amino acids. CDR3 loop: CASSVGGRYEQYF. The CDR3 DNA reads as TGTGCCAGCAGTGTTGGAGGGAGATACGAGCAGTACTTC.

This clone has a handful of counts. The chain carries TRBV28 and TRBJ2-3, with 7 bases identical to TRBD2. Trimming took 5 bases from V and 5 from J; bases not matched to a gene: 10. The CDR3 runs to 15 residues. Germline assignment: CDR1 MDHEN and CDR2 SYDVKM. CDR3 nucleotides: TGTGCCAGCAGTCCCTTAGCGGGTCGTGGAGATACGCAGTATTTT. Amino acid sequence: CASSPLAGRGDTQYF.